The 23 T cell receptor beta chains in this list originate from one sample, sequenced in a study of cytomegalovirus exposure and HLA in healthy donors. The PCR contained 60 Vbeta and 13 Jbeta primers. Profiling relied on immunoSEQ multiplex PCR, and the TCRdb table lists in-frame clones only, not all of them. The sample has some 130,000 clones, approximately 85% seen once; the top ten hold over 9%. Sequencing used PBMCs. These receptors were taken from a male donor in good health and CMV-seropositive.

This chain links TRBV10-3 with TRBJ2-5; 10 bases are shared with TRBD2. The CDR3 sequence is 15 residues long. V gave up 5 bases and J gave up 2 bases; unmatched junction bases: 5. Germline CDR1 reads ENHRY; CDR2 reads SYGVKD. In DNA form, the CDR3 reads TGTGCCATCAGTAGACTAGCGGGTATACAAGAGACCCAGTACTTC. Its translation: CAISRLAGIQETQYF.

This clone was seen a single time. The chain employs TRBV4-1 and TRBJ1-6; D not certain. Per germline, CDR1 MGHRA and CDR2 YSYEKL. With 0 bases removed from V and 7 bases from J, the gap between germline ends came to 7 bases. The CDR3 sequence is 14 residues long. This chain's CDR3 is CASSQESGNSPLHF. CDR3 nucleotides: TGCGCCAGCAGCCAAGAATCGGGGAATTCACCCCTCCACTTT.

The chain couples TRBV11-3 to TRBJ2-2; TRBD2 is a possible D gene (5 bases). In germline, CDR1 is SGHNT, CDR2 YENEEA. V lost 5 bases and J lost 0, with 10 bases in between. This CDR3 is 15 amino acids long. The CDR3 DNA follows: TGTGCCAGCAGCCTCGGGATCCCGAACACCGGGGAGCTGTTTTTT. Protein sequence: CASSLGIPNTGELFF.

This clone has a handful of counts. In DNA, the CDR3 is TGTGCCAGCAGCTTGGTTGAGGGAGAGACCCAGTACTTC. Its protein product is CASSLVEGETQYF. J is TRBJ2-5 and V is TRBV5-6; D is possibly TRBD2 (5 bases). V was pared by 0 bases and J by 4 bases, with 7 bases between. The CDR3 consists of 13 residues. Germline V CDR1 and CDR2: SGHDT, YYEEEE.

The chain is built from TRBV9 and TRBJ2-3; D perhaps matches TRBD2 (6 bases). Trimming took off 2 bases at V and 4 bases at J, with 11 bases between the two ends. This CDR3 region has 14 residues. Germline loops: CDR1 SGDLS, CDR2 YYNGEE. The CDR3 region is CASSVTGAADTQYF. CDR3 sequence (DNA): TGTGCCAGCAGCGTGACGGGAGCAGCAGATACGCAGTATTTT.

The chain employs TRBV19 and TRBJ2-4; D is perhaps TRBD1 (6 bases). V lost 2 bases and J 12 bases, leaving 11 bases between the germline ends. Germline V gene sequence: CDR1 LNHDA, CDR2 SQIVND (reference sequence). CDR3 length: 12 amino acids. The DNA of the CDR3 is TGTGCCAGTAGTATATTATCAGGGGATCAGTACTTC. Its translation is CASSILSGDQYF.

As to this clone: The sample holds other DNA sequences that translate to the same CDR3. The chain carries TRBV7-2 and TRBJ1-3; D is uncertain. The CDR3 contains 14 residues. V lost 5 bases and J 0 bases, leaving 8 bases between the germline ends. Germline CDR1 reads SGHTA; CDR2 reads FQGNSA. In DNA form, the CDR3 reads TGTGCCAGCAGCCCTTACGGCTCTGGAAACACCATATATTTT. Amino acids: CASSPYGSGNTIYF. The complete variable domain, with remaining parts taken from reference TRBV7-2 and TRBJ1-3, reads GAGVSQSPSNKVTEKGKDVELRCDPISGHTALYWYRQSLGQGLEFLIYFQGNSAPDKSGLPSDRFSAERTGGSVSTLTIQRTQQEDSAVYLCASSPYGSGNTIYFGEGSWLTVV.

Only one count was recorded for this clone. The chain joins TRBV6-1 to TRBJ2-7; 10 bases line up with TRBD1. J lost 5 bases, V lost 5 bases, and 6 bases had no gene match. The CDR3 length is 14 residues. CDR1 is MNHNS, CDR2 SASEGT, per germline. The CDR3 bases are TGTGCCAGCAGTCAGTGGGACAGGGGTCACGAGCAGTACTTC. It codes for CASSQWDRGHEQYF.

The chain links TRBV29-1 to TRBJ2-7; no clear D gene. CDR3 length: 11 residues. Germline CDR1 is SQVTM and CDR2 is ANQGSEA. With 0 bases removed from V and 3 bases from J, the gap between germline ends came to 3 bases. This chain's CDR3 is CSVEDSYEQYF. CDR3 DNA: TGCAGCGTTGAAGACAGCTACGAGCAGTACTTC.

V usage is TRBV2 and J usage is TRBJ1-4, with unresolved D. The germline gives CDR1 SNHLY, CDR2 FYNNEI. V gave up 6 bases and J gave up 1 base, with 9 bases separating them. The CDR3 is 14 residues long. CDR3 in DNA: TGTGCCAGCAGAATCAGGCAAACTAATGAAAAACTGTTTTTT. Translated, it gives CASRIRQTNEKLFF.

The chain recombines TRBV21-1 with TRBJ1-6; the D call of TRBD1 is as the table states it, not checked on the DNA. TRBV21-1 is a pseudogene locus. The CDR3 contains 15 residues. CDR3 loop: CASSKAIGQNSPLHF. The DNA for the CDR3 is TGTGCCAGCAGCAAAGCAATCGGACAGAATTCACCCCTCCACTTT.

V and J are TRBV4-2 and TRBJ2-1; 7 bases agree with TRBD1. This CDR3 has 15 residues. Per germline, CDR1 LGHNA and CDR2 YNFKEQ. The V segment lost 0 bases and the J segment 9 bases; nucleotides outside the gene matches: 8. The CDR3 region has the DNA TGTGCCAGCAGCCAAGACGCAGGGTCAGGGGGTGAGCAGTTCTTC. Protein product: CASSQDAGSGGEQFF.

This clone was observed a handful of times. This sequence joins TRBV28 and TRBJ1-5, with TRBD1 matching 7 bases. Trimming removed 5 bases from V and 7 bases from J; junction bases left unmatched: 5. The CDR3 is 13 amino acids. Looked up from germline, CDR1 is MDHEN and CDR2 is SYDVKM. This CDR3 is CASSLGQVQPQHF. DNA of the CDR3: TGTGCCAGCAGTCTCGGACAGGTCCAGCCCCAGCATTTT.

The V call is TRBV18, the J call TRBJ2-5; D possibly corresponds to TRBD2 (5 bases). Germline values: CDR1 KGHSH, CDR2 LQKENI. Trimming took 1 base from V and 2 from J, leaving 5 bases between them. The CDR3 totals 13 residues. The CDR3 DNA follows: TGTGCCAGCTCACCACGGAGGCAAGAGACCCAGTACTTC. As protein: CASSPRRQETQYF.

The chain combines TRBV9 with TRBJ2-3; D unclear. This CDR3 contains 15 residues. The V and J ends lost 0 bases and 0 bases respectively, with 8 bases between them. Per germline, CDR1 SGDLS and CDR2 YYNGEE. The CDR3 sequence: CASSVGGSSTDTQYF. The CDR3 region has the DNA TGTGCCAGCAGCGTAGGCGGATCTAGCACAGATACGCAGTATTTT. Full variable domain (missing parts from reference TRBV9 and TRBJ2-3): DSGVTQTPKHLITATGQRVTLRCSPRSGDLSVYWYQQSLDQGLQFLIQYYNGEERAKGNILERFSAQQFPDLHSELNLSSLELGDSALYFCASSVGGSSTDTQYFGPGTRLTVL.

This chain links TRBV5-4 with TRBJ2-5; perhaps TRBD1 as D (6 bases). CDR3 size: 13 residues. With 1 base removed from V and 5 bases from J, the gap between germline ends came to 9 bases. Per germline, CDR1 SGHNT and CDR2 YYREEE (reference sequence). The CDR3 protein is CASSLTGMETQYF. The DNA for the CDR3 is TGTGCCAGCAGCTTGACAGGGATGGAGACCCAGTACTTC.

This rearrangement joins TRBV20-1 to TRBJ2-6, with D unclear. Germline loops: CDR1 DFQATT, CDR2 SNEGSKA (reference sequence). The CDR3 loop spans 11 amino acids. Trimming removed 5 bases at V and 7 bases at J, with 6 bases between. In DNA form, the CDR3 reads TGCAGTGCTCGGGTAGCCAACGTCCTGACTTTC. Residues: CSARVANVLTF.

The rearrangement links TRBV5-1 to TRBJ2-1, with 7 bases fitting TRBD2. Per germline, CDR1 SGHRS and CDR2 YFSETQ. CDR3 size: 13 residues. The V segment lost 5 bases and the J segment 6 bases; nucleotides outside the gene matches: 5. Here the CDR3 DNA reads TGCGCCAGCAGACCCGGGACTACCAATGAGCAGTTCTTC. Protein: CASRPGTTNEQFF.

This clone occurred a few times. CDR3 sequence (DNA): TGTGCCAGCAGCGCCGGGACAGGGGTGGCTGAGCAGTTCTTC. Protein: CASSAGTGVAEQFF. J is TRBJ2-1 and V is TRBV6-5; 10 nucleotides align to TRBD1. The germline gives CDR1 MNHEY, CDR2 SVGAGI. This CDR3 is built from 14 residues. V trimming: 6 bases; J trimming: 9 bases; junction bases outside the gene matches: 8.

This chain links TRBV9 with TRBJ2-5; unclear D gene. The CDR3 is 14 residues long. The V and J ends lost 0 bases and 0 bases respectively, with 6 bases between them. Germline lookup yields CDR1 SGDLS and CDR2 YYNGEE. CDR3 bases: TGTGCCAGCAGCGTAGCCGGGTACCAAGAGACCCAGTACTTC. It codes for CASSVAGYQETQYF.

The chain has TRBV25-1 and TRBJ2-3, with TRBD1 as a possible D gene (5 bases). The germline V gene encodes CDR1 MGHDK and CDR2 SYGVNS. CDR3 length: 15 amino acids. The ends were cut back, 4 bases at V and 1 base at J, with 12 bases in the middle. CDR3 loop: CASSARAVGTDTQYF. CDR3 nucleotides: TGTGCCAGCAGTGCCAGGGCGGTGGGCACAGATACGCAGTATTTT. The variable domain in full, with the rest retrieved from reference TRBV25-1 and TRBJ2-3, is EADIYQTPRYLVIGTGKKITLECSQTMGHDKMYWYQQDPGMELHLIHYSYGVNSTEKGDLSSESTVSRIRTEHFPLTLESARPSHTSQYLCASSARAVGTDTQYFGPGTRLTVL.

This clone was seen only a few times. The chain employs TRBV5-1 and TRBJ1-2; 7 bases agree with TRBD1. This CDR3 region has 15 residues. Germline V CDR1 and CDR2: SGHRS, YFSETQ. The trim removed 4 bases at V and 1 base at J, leaving 7 bases unmatched. CDR3 sequence: CASSLGQPDNYGYTF. The DNA for the CDR3 is TGCGCCAGCAGCCTGGGACAGCCCGATAACTATGGCTACACCTTC. The whole variable domain, filled in from reference TRBV5-1 and TRBJ1-2, reads KAGVTQTPRYLIKTRGQQVTLSCSPISGHRSVSWYQQTPGQGLQFLFEYFSETQRNKGNFPGRFSGRQFSNSRSEMNVSTLELGDSALYLCASSLGQPDNYGYTFGSGTRLTVV.

This chain uses TRBV7-9 with TRBJ2-1; 8 bases map to TRBD1. This CDR3 contains 14 residues. Germline trimming cut 6 bases from V and 15 bases from J; bases unmatched to any gene: 16. Per germline, CDR1 SEHNR and CDR2 FQNEAQ (reference sequence). The CDR3 region has the DNA TGTGCCAGCAGGCGGGCCGGGACAGGCCTCGGGCCGTTCTTC. Its protein is CASRRAGTGLGPFF.